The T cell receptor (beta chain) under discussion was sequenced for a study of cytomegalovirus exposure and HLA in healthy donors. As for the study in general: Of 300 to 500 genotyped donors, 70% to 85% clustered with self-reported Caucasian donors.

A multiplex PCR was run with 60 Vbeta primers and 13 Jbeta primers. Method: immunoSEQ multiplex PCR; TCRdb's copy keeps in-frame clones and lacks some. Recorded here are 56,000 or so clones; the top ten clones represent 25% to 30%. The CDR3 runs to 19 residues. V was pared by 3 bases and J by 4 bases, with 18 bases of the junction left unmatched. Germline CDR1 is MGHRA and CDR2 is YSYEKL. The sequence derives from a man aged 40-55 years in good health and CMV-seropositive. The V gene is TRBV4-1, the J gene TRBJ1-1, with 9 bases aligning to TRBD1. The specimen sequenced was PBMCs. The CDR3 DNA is TGCGCCAGCAGCCATCTTCTACCCCCGGGACAGGGTGCTCCCACTGAAGCTTTCTTT. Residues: CASSHLLPPGQGAPTEAFF.